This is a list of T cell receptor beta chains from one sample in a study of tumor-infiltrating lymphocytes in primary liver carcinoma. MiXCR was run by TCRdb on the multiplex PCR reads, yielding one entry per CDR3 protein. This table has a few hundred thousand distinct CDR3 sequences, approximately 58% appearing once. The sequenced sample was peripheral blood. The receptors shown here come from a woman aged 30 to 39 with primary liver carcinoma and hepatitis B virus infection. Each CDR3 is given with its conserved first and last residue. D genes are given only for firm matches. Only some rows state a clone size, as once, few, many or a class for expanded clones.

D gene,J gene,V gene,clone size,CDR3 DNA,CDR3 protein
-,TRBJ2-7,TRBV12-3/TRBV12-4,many,TGTGCCAGCAGTTTAGCCCTAGCCTCCTACGAGCAGTACTTC,CASSLALASYEQYF
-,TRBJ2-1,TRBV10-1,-,TGCGCCAGCAGTGAGGACAGGACTGACTACAATGAGCAGTTCTTC,CASSEDRTDYNEQFF
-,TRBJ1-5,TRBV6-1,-,TGTGCCAGCAGGGGAGGCGCGTATAGCAATCAGCCCCAGCATTTT,CASRGGAYSNQPQHF
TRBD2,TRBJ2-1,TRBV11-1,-,TGTGTCAGCAGCTTAGCAGCCCTGGTAGCGGGGTTAATTGAGCAGTTCTTC,CVSSLAALVAGLIEQFF
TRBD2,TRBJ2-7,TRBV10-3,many,TGTGCCTCTAGCGGGAGCTCCTACGAGCAGTACTTC,CASSGSSYEQYF
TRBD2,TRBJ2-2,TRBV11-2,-,TGTACCAGCAGCTTACATGCGGGAGGGGCACCGGGAGAGCTGTTTTTT,CTSSLHAGGAPGELFF
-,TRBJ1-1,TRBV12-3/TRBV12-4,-,TGTGCCAGCAATTTTGGCAGGGGTGGGACTGAAGCTTTCTTT,CASNFGRGGTEAFF
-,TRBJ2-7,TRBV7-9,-,TGTGCCACCAGCCCCGCAGCGGGACAGGCAGTCTACGAGCAGTACTTC,CATSPAAGQAVYEQYF
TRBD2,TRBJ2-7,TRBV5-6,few,TGTGCCAGCAGCACTGGTGGTGGTAGCGGGATCTACGAGCAGTACTTC,CASSTGGGSGIYEQYF
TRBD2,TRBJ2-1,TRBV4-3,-,TGCGCCAGCAGCCAACCCGGACTAGCGGGCAGCAATGAGCAGTTCTTC,CASSQPGLAGSNEQFF
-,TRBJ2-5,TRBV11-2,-,TGTGCCAGGAGCTTAGATCTGGGGAGGCGAGGAGATCAGACCCAGTACTTC,CARSLDLGRRGDQTQYF
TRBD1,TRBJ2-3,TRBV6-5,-,TGTGCCAGCAGTTACGGTCGTACAGGGGGCCTCACAGATACGCAGTATTTT,CASSYGRTGGLTDTQYF
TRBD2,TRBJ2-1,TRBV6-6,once,TGTGCCAACAGTTTCTACCCAGAACCGGGACTAGCGGGCTATGAGCAGTTCTTC,CANSFYPEPGLAGYEQFF
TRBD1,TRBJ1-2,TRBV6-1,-,TGTGCCAGCAGTGACCCGGGACAGGGGCGACAGGGCTACACCTTC,CASSDPGQGRQGYTF
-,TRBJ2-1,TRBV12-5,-,TGTGCTAGTGGTTTGTCCACGGCCTTACAGGGTTCGGGACCAGCGGGACCGAATGAGCAGTTCTTC,CASGLSTALQGSGPAGPNEQFF
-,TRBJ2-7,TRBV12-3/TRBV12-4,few,TGTGCCAGCAGTTTAGCCGGCAGCATCTACGAGCAGTACTTC,CASSLAGSIYEQYF
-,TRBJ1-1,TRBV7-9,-,TGTGCCAGCAGCTTACACGGCACTGAAGCTTTCTTT,CASSLHGTEAFF
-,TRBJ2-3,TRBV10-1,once,TGCGCCAGCACTGAGTCCGGGTGGGACTCGACGCAGTATTTT,CASTESGWDSTQYF
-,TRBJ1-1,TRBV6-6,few,TGTGCCAGCACCTCGGGCCGGATGAACACTGAAGCTTTCTTT,CASTSGRMNTEAFF
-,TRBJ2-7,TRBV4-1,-,TGCGCCAGCAGCCAAGATGTAACCTGGGACTACGAGCAGTACTTC,CASSQDVTWDYEQYF
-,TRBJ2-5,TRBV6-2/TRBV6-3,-,TGTGCCAGCAGTTACTCCACAAGACAAGAGACCCACTACTTC,CASSYSTRQETHYF
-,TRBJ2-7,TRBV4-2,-,TGTGCCAGCAGCCAAGCTAGCGAAAAAAACTCCTACGAGCAGTACTTC,CASSQASEKNSYEQYF
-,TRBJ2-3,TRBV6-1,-,TGTGCCAGCAGTCCCCGGACGGCAGATACGCAGTATTTT,CASSPRTADTQYF
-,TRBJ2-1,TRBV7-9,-,TGTGCCAGCAGCCTAGGGGAGTACAATGAGCAGTTCTTC,CASSLGEYNEQFF
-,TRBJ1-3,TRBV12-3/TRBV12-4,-,TGTGCCAGCAATATCACTGGAAACACCGTATATTTT,CASNITGNTVYF
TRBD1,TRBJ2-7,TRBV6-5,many,TGTGCCAGCAGTAAGGGACAGGGGCGTGAGCAGTACTTC,CASSKGQGREQYF
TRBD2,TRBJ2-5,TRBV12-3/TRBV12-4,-,TGTGTCAGCAGTTTAGTCAGTCAGGCGGGAGTCTTC,CVSSLVSQAGVF
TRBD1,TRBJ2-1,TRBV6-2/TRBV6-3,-,TGTGCCAGCAGTTCATCGGGACAGGGAGTAAGTGAGCAGTTCTTC,CASSSSGQGVSEQFF
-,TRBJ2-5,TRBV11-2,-,TGTGCCAGCAGCCCCCTCGCAGGGACCCTGTACTTC,CASSPLAGTLYF
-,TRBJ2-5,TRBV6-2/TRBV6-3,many,TGTGCCAGCAGTTACTCCCAGGGGGGAGAGACCCAGTACTTC,CASSYSQGGETQYF
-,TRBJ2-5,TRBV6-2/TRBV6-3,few,TGTGCCAGCAGTTACTCGTTGGAAATACAAGAGACCCAGTACTTC,CASSYSLEIQETQYF
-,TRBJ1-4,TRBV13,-,TGTGCCAGCAGCTTAGGCCCGTCAGGACCAGGGAGGGGGAATGAAAAACTGTTTTTT,CASSLGPSGPGRGNEKLFF
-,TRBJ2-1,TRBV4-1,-,TGCGCCAGCAGCCCCGAAGTCGGGGCTGAGGAGTTCTTC,CASSPEVGAEEFF
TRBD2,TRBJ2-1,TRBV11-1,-,TGTGCCGGCAGCTTAGCGGGAGTGGCGCAGTTCTTC,CAGSLAGVAQFF
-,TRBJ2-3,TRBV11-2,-,TGTGTCAGCGGCTTAGGAGGGTTCGTCGATACGCAGTATTTT,CVSGLGGFVDTQYF
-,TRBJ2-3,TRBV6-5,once,TGTGCCAGCAGTTATAGTTCCCCCTATATCACAGATACGCAGTATTTT,CASSYSSPYITDTQYF
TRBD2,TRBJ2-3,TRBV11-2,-,TGTGCCAGCAGCTCTCTAGCGGGAGGACAGACAGATACGCACTATTTT,CASSSLAGGQTDTHYF
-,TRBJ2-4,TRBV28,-,TGTGCCAGCAGTTTAGGTAACAGGGCGGGCATTCAGTACTTC,CASSLGNRAGIQYF
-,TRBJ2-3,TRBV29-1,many,TGCAGCGTTGACCGCAGGATTAGAAGCACAGATACGCAGTATTTT,CSVDRRIRSTDTQYF
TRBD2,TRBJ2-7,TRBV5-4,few,TGTGCCAGCAAGAAGCGGGAGGTCTCCTACGAGCAGTACTTC,CASKKREVSYEQYF
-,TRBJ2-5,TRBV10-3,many,TGTGCCATCGGGATTCAAGAGACCCAGTACTTC,CAIGIQETQYF
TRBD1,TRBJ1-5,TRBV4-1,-,TGCGTCAGCAGCCAATATCCAGGGGGCCAGAATCAGCTCCAGCATTTT,CVSSQYPGGQNQLQHF
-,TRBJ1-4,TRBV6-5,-,TGTGCCAGCGGCCCTTCGGCGTCGCATGAAAAACTGTTTTTT,CASGPSASHEKLFF
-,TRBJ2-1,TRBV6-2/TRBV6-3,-,TGTGCCAGCAGTCAACAAGGAATCCATCGCAATGAGCAGTTCTTC,CASSQQGIHRNEQFF
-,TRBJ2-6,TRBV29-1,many,TGCAGCGTTCCGGATACGGATTCCTCTGGGGCCAACGTCCTGACTTTC,CSVPDTDSSGANVLTF
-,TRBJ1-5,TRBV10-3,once,TGTGCCATCAGTGAGTCTCAGACAGGTGCGAGTCAGCCCCAGCATTTT,CAISESQTGASQPQHF
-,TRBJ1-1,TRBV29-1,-,TGCAGCGTTATCGAAACGAACACTGAAGCTTTCTTT,CSVIETNTEAFF
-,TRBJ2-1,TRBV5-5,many,TGTGCCAGCAGCTTGGTACTGGGGGCGGTAGATGAGCAGTTCTTC,CASSLVLGAVDEQFF
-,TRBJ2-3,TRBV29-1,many,TGCAGCGTTGAAAGACGAGGCACAGATACGCAGTATTTT,CSVERRGTDTQYF